This record covers a single T cell receptor beta chain. Germline V gene lookup returns CDR1 SGHRS and CDR2 YFSETQ. The CDR3 spans 15 residues. V lost 0 bases, J lost 9 bases, and 6 bases stayed unmatched. This record belongs to a study of blood T cell repertoires in COVID-19. Study information: Nucleic acid was either cDNA or gDNA, and it came from T cells, B-cell-depleted T cells, or PBMCs.

As handled by the study authors: Estimation of nucleated cell counts was performed using reference gene primer amplification. Sequenced by immunoSEQ multiplex PCR; TCRdb stores in-frame clones only, minus some. V, J and clone size were drawn from that table, and D and trimming were deduced from the DNA. The table shows roughly 140,000 clones, with around 79% occurring only once. The sequence derives from a man aged 45-65 years with active or convalescent COVID-19. What was sequenced was peripheral blood. The rearrangement links TRBV5-1 to TRBJ2-1; TRBD1 matches at 10 bases. This CDR3 reads CASSLETGGIGEQFF. The CDR3 DNA follows: TGCGCCAGCAGCTTGGAGACAGGGGGCATCGGTGAGCAGTTCTTC.